This section outlines one T cell receptor beta chain sequence together with its context. Its target antigen remains unknown. Base qualities are not provided; no much larger clone lies one nucleotide away. The immunoSEQ Assay, a bias-controlled multiplex PCR, was used to amplify TCRbeta CDR3 regions from genomic DNA. As for the authors' bioinformatics: Nucleated cell counts per sample were estimated from amplification of reference gene primers within the assay. To quantify the absolute abundance of each unique TCRbeta CDR3 rearrangement, sequence reads were collapsed and filtered. For each sample, productive Simpson clonality was calculated as the square root of Simpson's diversity index across productive rearrangements. The clones in this table, taken by TCRdb from immuneACCESS, are in-frame only. Not every clone is retained; where verified, under half of the shortfall comes from an unresolved V gene, and the cause of the rest is unknown. V and J calls and clone size are copied from that table; D and trimming were computed from the DNA. Recorded for this sample are roughly 200,000 clones; roughly 80% of them occurred a single time. Less than 15% of the sample comes from the top ten.

This entry comes from a study of blood T cell repertoires in COVID-19 (dated by TCRdb to the early 2020s). For the study in its entirety: Samples covering the acute and convalescent phases of COVID-19 were provided by collaborators in the United States, Italy and Spain. Subjects who had been exposed to COVID-19, were actively infected with it, or had recovered from it provided the deeply sampled blood TCRbeta repertoires that made up the dataset. The sample metadata nearly always contained a de-identified subject ID, COVID-19 status, age in years and sex. Samples were obtained from the ongoing ImmuneRACE study (first 160 participants) and from 1,254 subjects provided by 6 global collaborators. The material from the prospective study consisted of cDNA or gDNA derived from T cells, B-cell-depleted T cells, or PBMCs. The repertoires were made available in a free public database intended to serve as a resource for research on the immune response to SARS-CoV-2. HLA class I and class II types, where available, came from metadata supplied by the sample provider rather than from assay-based typing.

Here is what the overall study found, with its caveats: How much clinical and demographic metadata was included differed by source and by participant, and the metadata was provided uncurated.

Samples from volunteer blood donors who had recovered from COVID-19 were contributed by a second Seattle source. Each collaborating institution followed its own protocols to collect whole blood in K2EDTA tubes. For TCRbeta analysis, collaborator samples were shipped as frozen whole blood, as isolated PBMCs, or as DNA extracted from either sample type. From cysteine to phenylalanine, the CDR3 is 16 amino acids long. CDR3 DNA only is kept here, 48 bases in frame from base 1. From the germline V gene, CDR1 is SGHAT and CDR2 is FQNNGV. The germline V end is reduced by 1 base and the J end by 11 bases; junction bases left unmatched: 15.

This TCR was sampled from a man aged 45-65 years who had recovered from COVID-19. This chain is built from TRBV11-2 and TRBJ1-1, with TRBD1 matching 8 junction bases. The sequenced material came from peripheral blood. The sequenced DNA: TGTGCCAGCAGCTTAGGAGTAACCAGGGGGCAACTAAGGGCTTTCTTT. The encoded protein is CASSLGVTRGQLRAFF.